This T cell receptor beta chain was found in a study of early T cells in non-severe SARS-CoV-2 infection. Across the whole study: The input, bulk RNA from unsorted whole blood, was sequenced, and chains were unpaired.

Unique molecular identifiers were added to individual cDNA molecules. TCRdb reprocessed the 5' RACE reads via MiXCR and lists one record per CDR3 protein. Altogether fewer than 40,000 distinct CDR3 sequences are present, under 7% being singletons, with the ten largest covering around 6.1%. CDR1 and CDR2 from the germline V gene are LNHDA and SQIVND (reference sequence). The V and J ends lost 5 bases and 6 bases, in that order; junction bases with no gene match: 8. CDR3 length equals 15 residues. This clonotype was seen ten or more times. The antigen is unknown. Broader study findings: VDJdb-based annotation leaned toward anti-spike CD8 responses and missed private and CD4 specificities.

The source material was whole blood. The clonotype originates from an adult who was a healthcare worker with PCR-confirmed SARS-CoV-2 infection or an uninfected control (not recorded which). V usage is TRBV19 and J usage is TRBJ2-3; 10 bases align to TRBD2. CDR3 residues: CASSPQREGWDTQYF. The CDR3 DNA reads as TGTGCCAGTAGTCCCCAGCGGGAGGGCTGGGATACGCAGTATTTT.